These T cell receptor beta chains were read from a single sample in a study of T-cell reconstitution after alpha-beta-depleted transplantation in children. From the PCR reads, TCRdb called clonotypes with MiXCR, one entry per CDR3 protein. The data contain some 500,000 distinct CDR3 sequences, about 17% of them singletons. The sequencing used PBMCs from the stem cell graft donor, collected from the stem cell graft. The source is a human donor who donated a stem cell graft to a child with acute lymphoblastic leukemia. Both conserved end residues are part of each CDR3. A D gene is named only where the DNA matches it firmly. The size field is filled for only some rows; it gives once, few, many or a size class.

abundance	len	v_gene	d_gene	j_gene	CDR3aa	CDR3nt
few	15	TRBV27	TRBD1	TRBJ2-7	CASSLSAQGAWEQYF	TGTGCCAGCAGTTTATCGGCTCAGGGGGCATGGGAGCAGTACTTC
NA	14	TRBV5-1	TRBD1	TRBJ1-4	CASSRTGVNEKLFF	TGCGCCAGCAGCCGGACAGGTGTTAATGAAAAACTGTTTTTT
NA	15	TRBV5-1	NA	TRBJ2-1	CASSPFGPRGDEQFF	TGCGCCAGCAGCCCCTTCGGTCCCCGCGGTGATGAGCAGTTCTTC
NA	14	TRBV4-1	NA	TRBJ1-4	CATSQGVFNEKLFF	TGCGCCACCAGCCAAGGGGTCTTTAATGAAAAACTGTTTTTT
few	14	TRBV24-1	NA	TRBJ2-5	CATSAGPPPETQYF	TGTGCCACCAGTGCGGGACCCCCCCCGGAGACCCAGTACTTC
few	13	TRBV4-1	NA	TRBJ2-7	CASSQAQGYEQYF	TGCGCCAGCAGCCAAGCACAGGGCTACGAGCAGTACTTC
NA	14	TRBV7-9	NA	TRBJ2-7	CASRDGLNSYEQYF	TGTGCCAGCAGAGACGGACTTAACAGCTACGAGCAGTACTTC
NA	14	TRBV24-1	NA	TRBJ2-2	CATSDYLFAGELFF	TGTGCCACCAGTGATTACTTGTTTGCCGGGGAGCTGTTTTTT
NA	16	TRBV5-1	TRBD1	TRBJ2-2	CASSHGQATNTGELFF	TGCGCCAGCAGCCACGGACAGGCCACGAACACCGGGGAGCTGTTTTTT
many	13	TRBV29-1	NA	TRBJ1-3	CSVGGGSGNTIYF	TGCAGCGTTGGTGGGGGATCTGGAAACACCATATATTTT
once	15	TRBV12-3/TRBV12-4	NA	TRBJ1-6	CASSFNPSAGSPLHF	TGTGCCAGCAGTTTTAATCCGTCGGCGGGCTCACCCCTCCACTTT
few	12	TRBV20-1	NA	TRBJ1-2	CSARAPLYGYTF	TGCAGTGCTAGGGCCCCCTTATATGGCTACACCTTC
few	14	TRBV6-1	NA	TRBJ2-7	CASDLRQVAYEQYF	TGTGCCAGCGATCTAAGACAGGTCGCCTACGAGCAGTACTTC
NA	15	TRBV9	TRBD2	TRBJ2-3	CASSPPAGAGDTQYF	TGTGCCAGCAGCCCCCCAGCGGGGGCGGGAGATACGCAGTATTTT
few	13	TRBV5-4	NA	TRBJ2-5	CASSEGTQETQYF	TGTGCCAGCAGCGAAGGGACTCAAGAGACCCAGTACTTC
few	14	TRBV5-1	TRBD1	TRBJ2-7	CASSLGQGFIEQYF	TGCGCCAGCAGCCTCGGACAGGGATTTATCGAGCAGTACTTC
few	14	TRBV4-1	NA	TRBJ2-3	CASSQDRDTDTQYF	TGCGCCAGCAGCCAAGACCGGGACACAGATACGCAGTATTTT
NA	17	TRBV5-1	TRBD2	TRBJ2-3	CASRGTSGRQFADTQYF	TGCGCCAGCAGGGGGACTAGCGGGAGACAGTTCGCAGATACGCAGTATTTT
NA	10	TRBV29-1	NA	TRBJ2-7	CSVVYYEQYF	TGCAGCGTTGTCTACTACGAGCAGTACTTC
few	15	TRBV12-3/TRBV12-4	NA	TRBJ2-7	CASSLGVGSTYEQYF	TGTGCCAGCAGTTTAGGAGTGGGGTCCACCTACGAGCAGTACTTC
few	13	TRBV9	NA	TRBJ2-2	CASSVGLTWELFF	TGTGCCAGCAGCGTAGGCCTCACATGGGAGCTGTTTTTT
few	13	TRBV5-1	NA	TRBJ2-7	CASSDGVSYEQYF	TGCGCCAGCAGCGACGGAGTTTCCTACGAGCAGTACTTC
few	14	TRBV7-9	TRBD2	TRBJ2-1	CASSMGLAPHEQFF	TGTGCCAGCAGTATGGGACTAGCACCGCATGAGCAGTTCTTC
NA	17	TRBV7-3	NA	TRBJ2-6	CASSKGAGSSGANVLTF	TGTGCCAGTAGTAAGGGGGCCGGGAGCTCTGGGGCCAACGTCCTGACTTTC
NA	15	TRBV5-1	TRBD1	TRBJ1-2	CASSSPGQGLNGYTF	TGCGCCAGCAGCTCTCCGGGACAGGGGCTCAATGGCTACACCTTC
NA	15	TRBV5-5	NA	TRBJ1-3	CASSRMGDPGNTIYF	TGTGCCAGCAGCCGAATGGGTGATCCTGGAAACACCATATATTTT
NA	12	TRBV12-3/TRBV12-4	NA	TRBJ1-1	CASSFESTEAFF	TGTGCCAGCAGTTTCGAGTCCACTGAAGCTTTCTTT
NA	16	TRBV5-1	TRBD2	TRBJ2-1	CASSLEFGRVPLEQFF	TGCGCCAGCAGCTTGGAGTTCGGGAGGGTGCCCCTGGAGCAGTTCTTC
many	11	TRBV25-1	NA	TRBJ2-2	CASSESGELFF	TGTGCCAGCAGTGAATCCGGGGAGCTGTTTTTT
NA	13	TRBV5-1	TRBD1	TRBJ1-5	CASSLGQESPQHF	TGCGCCAGCAGCTTAGGACAGGAGTCGCCCCAGCATTTT
few	12	TRBV12-3/TRBV12-4	NA	TRBJ2-3	CASGIRGDTQYF	TGTGCCAGCGGTATAAGGGGGGATACGCAGTATTTT
NA	20	TRBV6-2/TRBV6-3	TRBD2	TRBJ2-7	CASSPSRRQGTLAGKNEQYF	TGTGCCAGCAGCCCCTCTCGAAGACAGGGGACACTAGCGGGAAAGAACGAGCAGTACTTC
few	16	TRBV11-2	TRBD1	TRBJ1-3	CASSPGQGAKGNTIYF	TGTGCCAGCAGCCCAGGGCAGGGGGCGAAGGGAAACACCATATATTTT
NA	14	TRBV9	TRBD1	TRBJ1-1	CASSGRQGFTEAFF	TGTGCCAGCAGCGGCCGACAGGGTTTCACTGAAGCTTTCTTT
few	14	TRBV2	NA	TRBJ1-2	CASAARGGNYGYTF	TGTGCCAGCGCGGCGAGGGGAGGGAACTATGGCTACACCTTC
few	14	TRBV20-1	NA	TRBJ2-1	CSARTPGLWNEQFF	TGCAGTGCTAGAACCCCGGGATTGTGGAATGAGCAGTTCTTC
NA	13	TRBV5-1	NA	TRBJ1-4	CASKEEGEEKLFF	TGCGCCAGCAAGGAAGAAGGGGAAGAAAAACTGTTTTTT
few	14	TRBV5-5	NA	TRBJ1-2	CASSRDGYYYGYTF	TGTGCCAGCAGCAGGGACGGATACTACTATGGCTACACCTTC
NA	13	TRBV11-2	NA	TRBJ1-2	CASSLDQGYGYTF	TGTGCCAGCAGCTTAGATCAGGGGTACGGCTACACCTTC
NA	15	TRBV6-5	NA	TRBJ1-4	CASSYGGHTSEKLFF	TGTGCCAGCAGTTACGGGGGGCATACTTCTGAAAAACTGTTTTTT
NA	14	TRBV5-1	NA	TRBJ2-7	CASSLDRLLYEQYF	TGCGCCAGCAGCTTAGACAGGCTTCTCTACGAGCAGTACTTC
NA	14	TRBV14	NA	TRBJ2-7	CASRRLVLRYEQYF	TGTGCCAGCAGGCGACTAGTCCTCCGTTACGAGCAGTACTTC
few	17	TRBV7-6	TRBD1	TRBJ1-1	CASSLPGQGGLNTEAFF	TGTGCCAGCAGCTTACCAGGACAGGGGGGCTTGAACACTGAAGCTTTCTTT
NA	13	TRBV20-1	TRBD1	TRBJ2-2	CSAPHRGAGELFF	TGCAGTGCTCCCCACAGGGGGGCCGGGGAGCTGTTTTTT
NA	14	TRBV11-1	NA	TRBJ1-2	CASSFRWGNYGYTF	TGTGCCAGCAGCTTCCGTTGGGGGAACTATGGCTACACCTTC
few	14	TRBV6-5	TRBD1	TRBJ1-2	CASSYSGDSYGYTF	TGTGCCAGCAGTTACTCGGGGGACAGTTATGGCTACACCTTC
NA	11	TRBV20-1	NA	TRBJ2-1	CSQEAYNEQFF	TGCAGCCAGGAAGCCTACAATGAGCAGTTCTTC
few	17	TRBV5-1	TRBD1	TRBJ2-6	CASSSLTGVTGANVLTF	TGCGCCAGCAGCTCCCTGACAGGGGTGACCGGGGCCAACGTCCTGACTTTC
few	15	TRBV11-2	NA	TRBJ1-2	CASSSLPGKDYGYTF	TGTGCCAGCAGCTCCTTACCGGGGAAGGACTATGGCTACACCTTC
NA	14	TRBV19	NA	TRBJ2-5	CASSSLGEAETQYF	TGTGCCAGTAGTTCCCTCGGTGAGGCGGAGACCCAGTACTTC
few	16	TRBV18	NA	TRBJ2-2	CASSPTTGSITGELFF	TGTGCCAGCTCACCAACTACAGGGAGTATCACCGGGGAGCTGTTTTTT
few	15	TRBV5-1	NA	TRBJ2-3	CASSLESGATDTQYF	TGCGCCAGCAGCTTGGAGTCCGGAGCCACAGATACGCAGTATTTT
NA	13	TRBV29-1	TRBD1	TRBJ2-4	CSVVTGDRNIQYF	TGCAGCGTTGTGACAGGGGATCGCAACATTCAGTACTTC
NA	15	TRBV20-1	TRBD1	TRBJ1-5	CSASPGGRSNQPQHF	TGCAGTGCTAGCCCAGGGGGCCGTAGCAATCAGCCCCAGCATTTT
few	15	TRBV12-3/TRBV12-4	TRBD2	TRBJ2-7	CASRGLAGGSNEQYF	TGTGCCAGCAGGGGACTAGCGGGAGGCTCCAACGAGCAGTACTTC
few	13	TRBV12-3/TRBV12-4	NA	TRBJ2-5	CASSRVLMETQYF	TGTGCCAGCAGTAGAGTGTTGATGGAGACCCAGTACTTC
few	12	TRBV11-2	NA	TRBJ1-5	CASSSQIGPQHF	TGTGCCAGCAGCTCTCAAATCGGGCCCCAGCATTTT
many	13	TRBV7-9	TRBD2	TRBJ2-5	CATGTSGQETQYF	TGTGCCACCGGGACTAGCGGGCAAGAGACCCAGTACTTC
NA	16	TRBV7-8	TRBD2	TRBJ2-1	CASSSRLAGGPNEQFF	TGTGCCAGCAGCTCACGCCTAGCGGGAGGGCCCAATGAGCAGTTCTTC
NA	16	TRBV19	NA	TRBJ2-7	CASSIYQGVLDLEQYF	TGTGCCAGTAGTATTTATCAGGGTGTTCTTGATCTCGAGCAGTACTTC